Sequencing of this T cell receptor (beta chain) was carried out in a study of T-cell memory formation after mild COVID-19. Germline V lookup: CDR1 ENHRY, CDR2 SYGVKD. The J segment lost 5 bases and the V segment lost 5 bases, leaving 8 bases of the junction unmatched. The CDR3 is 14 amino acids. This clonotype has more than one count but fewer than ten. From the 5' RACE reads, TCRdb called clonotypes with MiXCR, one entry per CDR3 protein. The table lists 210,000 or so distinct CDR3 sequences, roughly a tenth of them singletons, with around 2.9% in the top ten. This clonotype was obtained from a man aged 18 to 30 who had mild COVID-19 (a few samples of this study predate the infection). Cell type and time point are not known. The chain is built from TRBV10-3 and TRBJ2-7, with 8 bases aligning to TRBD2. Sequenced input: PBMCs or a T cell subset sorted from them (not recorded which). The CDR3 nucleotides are TGTGCCATCAGTCCCCGGGGGGGGTCCCACGAGCAGTACGTC. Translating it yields CAISPRGGSHEQYV.